Below are 6 T cell receptor beta chains sequenced from a single sample in a study of regulatory T cells in long-lasting Graves disease. Libraries of TCR beta came from iRepertoire HTBI primers plus Arm-PCR of CDR3 regions. MiXCR, run by TCRdb on the multiplex PCR reads, gives a single entry per CDR3 protein. The sample comprises a few hundred thousand distinct CDR3 sequences, around 20% of which are singletons, and around 26% rests with the top ten. Time point of the sample: persistent/refractory GD, antithyroid drugs over 5 years with positive TRAb. Making the TCR library involved RNA that had been extracted from PBMCs. Source: peripheral blood mononuclear cells (PBMCs), taken when the disease was refractory, from a patient treated with antithyroid drugs. The receptors shown here come from a female donor with Graves disease.

V and J are TRBV5-1 and TRBJ2-7; TRBD2 might be the D (5 bases). The V end lost 7 bases, the J end lost 4 bases, and 15 bases lay between the germline ends. The CDR3 contains 13 residues. CDR1 SGHRS and CDR2 YFSETQ come from the germline V gene. CDR3 sequence (DNA): TGCGCCAGCCATAACAGAGGGCGGTACGAGCAGTACTTC. Translated: CASHNRGRYEQYF.

The chain has TRBV10-3 and TRBJ2-7, with D possibly matching TRBD2 (6 bases). Per the germline V gene, CDR1 is ENHRY and CDR2 is SYGVKD. The CDR3 is 16 residues long. V gave up 2 bases and J gave up 2 bases, with 16 bases separating them. CDR3 sequence: CAISERDSPSAYEQYF. In nucleotides, the CDR3 is TGTGCCATCAGTGAGAGGGACTCCCCGAGTGCCTACGAGCAGTACTTC.

Ten or more counts support this clonotype. This chain links TRBV28 with TRBJ1-2; maybe TRBD1 (6 bases). CDR1 is MDHEN, CDR2 SYDVKM, per germline. V was shortened by 2 bases and J by 8 bases, with 21 bases between the two germline ends. The CDR3 length is 16 residues. CDR3 in amino acids: CASSLAGEIRSSGYTF. For the CDR3, the DNA is TGTGCCAGCAGTTTAGCAGGGGAAATTCGGTCATCCGGCTACACCTTC.

The genes are TRBV29-1 and TRBJ2-7; D assignment may be TRBD1 or TRBD2 (5 bases each). This CDR3 contains 15 residues. V was clipped by 1 base and J by 4 bases, with 17 bases between them. The V gene's germline CDR1 is SQVTM and CDR2 ANQGSEA. CDR3: CSVEVTGDYGYEQYF. CDR3 in DNA: TGCAGCGTTGAAGTTACAGGTGACTATGGGTACGAGCAGTACTTC.

This clonotype was observed a few times. The rearrangement joins TRBV6-1 to TRBJ2-7; 14 bases line up with TRBD2. The germline V gene has CDR1 MNHNS and CDR2 SASEGT. After removal of 6 bases from V and 9 bases from J, the junction contained 7 bases not matched to a gene. The CDR3 has 14 residues. CDR3 amino acids: CASSHGTSGSVQYF. The CDR3 DNA sequence: TGTGCCAGCAGCCACGGGACTAGCGGGAGCGTGCAGTACTTC.

The V gene is TRBV2, the J gene TRBJ2-3; 12 nucleotides match TRBD2. This CDR3 contains 17 residues. Trimming removed 5 bases from V and 4 bases from J; junction bases left unmatched: 10. Per germline, CDR1 SNHLY and CDR2 FYNNEI. The CDR3 loop reads CASSWASGRAGADTQYF. The CDR3, as DNA: TGTGCCAGCAGTTGGGCTAGCGGGAGGGCCGGTGCAGATACGCAGTATTTT.